This T cell receptor (beta chain) was retrieved from a study of Ad26.COV2.S vaccination and SARS-CoV-2 variants. As for the study in general: Within the COV1001 Ad26.COV2.S trial arm, the donor was enrolled. The study gave Ad26.COV2.S intramuscularly, once or twice 56 days apart.

The CDR3 consists of 18 residues. After removal of 4 bases from V and 5 bases from J, the junction contained 17 bases not matched to a gene. Germline CDR1 reads SGHRS; CDR2 reads YFSETQ. Sample treatment: roughly 19 received Ad26.COV2.S at low or high dose, single or two shots; about 5 received placebo; per-sample allocation not given. Day 63 following the first vaccine or placebo injection was when the samples were taken. Vaccination employed an Ad26 vector expressing the Wuhan-strain SARS-CoV-2 spike. This table comes from immunoSEQ multiplex PCR, and its TCRdb copy is limited to in-frame clones, with some not included. The data hold about 460,000 clones, with about 89% observed a single time.

The chain employs TRBV5-1 and TRBJ2-2; 7 nucleotides align to TRBD2. This specimen consisted of peripheral blood, obtained in a trial of Ad26.COV2.S vaccine versus placebo. The sequence was obtained from a person aged 18-60 years who received the Ad26.COV2.S COVID-19 vaccine or a placebo. This CDR3 is CASSVGLGSAGETGELFF. Written as DNA, the CDR3 is TGCGCCAGCAGCGTGGGTTTGGGGAGCGCGGGAGAAACCGGGGAGCTGTTTTTT. The entire variable domain, with the rest obtained from reference TRBV5-1 and TRBJ2-2, is as follows: KAGVTQTPRYLIKTRGQQVTLSCSPISGHRSVSWYQQTPGQGLQFLFEYFSETQRNKGNFPGRFSGRQFSNSRSEMNVSTLELGDSALYLCASSVGLGSAGETGELFFGEGSRLTVL.